Below, 6 T cell receptor beta chains from the same sample are listed, as sequenced in a study of CD4 T cells in relation to SARS-CoV-2 and coronaviruses. Sequencing used immunoSEQ multiplex PCR; TCRdb keeps in-frame clones, though not all of them. The sample records tens of thousands of clones, 70% to 80% being singletons. Antigen specificity for these receptors is unknown. Before the COVID-19 pandemic, during about 2011-2019, CD4+ T cells were taken from unexposed donors. The cells were cultured for about 10 days before CD4+ T cells were isolated. The sample taken for sequencing was CD4+ T cells from PBMCs, cultured in vitro. The receptors originated from a human donor in good health.

The V gene is TRBV15, the J gene TRBJ1-4; D call uncertain. Between the trimmed V and J ends, which lost 0 bases and 7 bases, there was a span of 9 bases. This CDR3 contains 14 residues. Germline V CDR1 and CDR2: LNHNV, YYDKDF (reference sequence). CDR3 protein: CATSRETVSEKLFF. DNA for the CDR3: TGTGCCACCAGCAGAGAAACAGTGAGTGAAAAACTGTTTTTT.

The chain combines TRBV5-1 with TRBJ2-3, with D possibly matching TRBD2 (5 bases). V was cut by 0 bases and J by 3 bases, with 8 bases left in between. CDR1 is SGHRS, CDR2 YFSETQ, per germline. This CDR3 has 14 residues. The CDR3 protein is CASSLVTGTDTQYF. The CDR3 nucleotides are TGCGCCAGCAGCTTGGTAACGGGAACAGATACGCAGTATTTT. Full variable domain (outside the CDR3, taken from reference TRBV5-1 and TRBJ2-3): KAGVTQTPRYLIKTRGQQVTLSCSPISGHRSVSWYQQTPGQGLQFLFEYFSETQRNKGNFPGRFSGRQFSNSRSEMNVSTLELGDSALYLCASSLVTGTDTQYFGPGTRLTVL.

Note on this clone: One junction end does not reproduce the germline sequence, and a read error may be involved. The rearrangement links TRBV7-9 to TRBJ2-3; tentative D call: TRBD2 (6 bases). CDR3 size: 11 residues. Germline assignment: CDR1 SEHNR and CDR2 FQNEAQ (reference sequence). The CDR3 nucleotides read TGTGCTAGCAGCGGGTCAGATACGCAGTATTTT. Its translation: CASSGSDTQYF. Drawing the rest from reference TRBV7-9 and TRBJ2-3, the complete variable domain is DTGVSQNPRHKITKRGQNVTFRCDPISEHNRLYWYRQTLGQGPEFLTYFQNEAQLEKSRLLSDRFSAERPKGSFSTLEIQRTEQGDSAMYLCASSGSDTQYFGPGTRLTVL.

The chain carries TRBV27 and TRBJ1-4; TRBD1 agrees at 9 bases. The CDR3 is 15 amino acids. Germline CDR1 MNHEY, CDR2 SMNVEV (reference sequence). Losses at the gene ends were 6 bases for V and 7 bases for J; bases not matched to a gene: 9. The CDR3 DNA is TGTGCCAGCAGCGCCGGGACAGGGCGACGTGAAAAACTGTTTTTT. It yields the protein CASSAGTGRREKLFF.

This sequence joins TRBV2 and TRBJ1-5; no clear D. Germline lookup yields CDR1 SNHLY and CDR2 FYNNEI. The CDR3 runs to 13 residues. Trimming took 6 bases from V and 7 from J, leaving 13 bases between them. CDR3 region: CASRGRVEQPQHF. Written as DNA, the CDR3 is TGTGCCAGCAGGGGGAGGGTGGAGCAGCCCCAGCATTTT.

The V and J genes are TRBV2 and TRBJ2-4, with a weak D call TRBD1 (6 bases). The V end lost 2 bases, the J end lost 4 bases, and 6 bases lay between the germline ends. This CDR3 region has 13 residues. Germline V CDR1 and CDR2: SNHLY, FYNNEI. CDR3 sequence (DNA): TGTGCCAGCAGTGAAACAGGGAAAAACATTCAGTACTTC. Translation: CASSETGKNIQYF.